The T cell receptor (beta chain) under discussion was sequenced for a study of shared clonotypes between healthy human individuals (dated by TCRdb to between 2020 and 2021). As for the study more broadly: The cohort included a few men and a couple of women between 18 and 49 years of age. Between about 0.94 and 10 billion PBMCs per donor were obtained by leukapheresis. The study deeply sequenced blood TCR repertoires of five healthy adults to estimate repertoire size and the extent of clonotype sharing between individuals. Libraries were prepared and TCR repertoires were sequenced by different laboratories using diverse techniques, in order to increase sequencing depth and limit assay-specific biases.

Study-wide findings and limitations: The small number of donors limited the genetic and exposure-history diversity represented. Sampling was limited to blood, and TCR repertoires in tissue likely differ from TCR repertoires in blood. Based on pairwise subsampling, the degree of clonotype sharing among donors was expected to be affected by sequencing depth.

The donors were healthy, HIV-negative adults with no recently reported acute infections or vaccinations. Only Caucasian adults living in Nashville, Tennessee, USA were represented among the donors. For unsorted samples, roughly 90 million PBMCs were counted, and genomic DNA was extracted using the QIAamp DNA Blood Mini kit. After blood collection by leukapheresis, PBMCs were isolated using Ficoll-Histopaque density gradient centrifugation and then cryopreserved in the vapor phase of liquid nitrogen. Comments on this clone: The antigen it recognizes is unknown. No base-level quality is on record; no much larger clone is a single base apart.

Trimming leaves V shorter by 4 bases and J shorter by 7 bases, with the junction holding 15 bases beyond the gene matches. Including cysteine and phenylalanine, the CDR3 has 16 amino acids. Here the CDR3 DNA is all that survives: 48 bases in frame from base 1. The germline V gene gives CDR1 as SGHVS and CDR2 as FQNEAQ. Using the deep immunoSEQ assay, TCR CDR3 regions were amplified from genomic DNA by multiplex PCR. Extracted genomic DNA from each cell subset was distributed evenly across all wells of several immunoSEQ 96-well plates, and each plate was treated as a replicate. Each replicate PCR for unsorted PBMC received roughly 300 ng genomic DNA, equal to about 30,000 T cell genomes. Ten immunoSEQ deep assay plates were used to sequence the unsorted PBMC genomic DNA. The purified libraries were quantified using a Qubit 3.0 fluorometer, sized with a Bioanalyzer 2100, and then quantified again using the KAPA Library Quantification kit. Each immunoSEQ 96-well plate was sequenced on its own single-read 150-cycle Illumina NextSeq 550 flow cell. The authors' pipeline ran thus. Because the immunoSEQ output held only junctional sequences and lacked quality scores, the filtering could not match the filtering applied to full-length reads. To assign V/J genes and CDR3, sequences were annotated against IMGT germline references using PyIR, a Python wrapper for IgBLAST v1.9. Reads were removed for weak V/J assignments (E-value above 1e-6), missing CDR3, stop codons, out-of-frame junctions, or ambiguous translated residues. V3J clonotypes were defined by identical inferred V gene, J gene, and CDR3 amino acid sequence. The percentage overlap between two repertoires was calculated by dividing the number of shared unique clonotypes by the size of the smaller repertoire. RTK rarefaction, the Chao1 estimator, and Recon v2.1 estimates of unobserved clonotypes were used to assess repertoire richness. TCRdb holds this immuneACCESS table with in-frame rearrangements only. Some clones are missing; in checked studies, unresolved V genes explain under half, and the rest has no known cause. V and J calls and clone size are copied from that table; D and trimming were computed from the DNA. Here the sample has about 470,000 clones; about 85% occur a single time. 13% of the sample is taken by the ten largest.

This receptor was identified in a woman aged 40 to 50 in good health. Some clones in this sample may be carry-over from other donors' samples. Rearrangement joined TRBV7-8 to TRBJ1-2, and TRBD1 aligns with 7 junction nucleotides. The sequenced sample consisted of PBMCs. The sequenced DNA: TGTGCCAGCAGCTCCTTGATGGTGAACAGGGGCTCTGGCTACACCTTC. Translated, it gives CASSSLMVNRGSGYTF.